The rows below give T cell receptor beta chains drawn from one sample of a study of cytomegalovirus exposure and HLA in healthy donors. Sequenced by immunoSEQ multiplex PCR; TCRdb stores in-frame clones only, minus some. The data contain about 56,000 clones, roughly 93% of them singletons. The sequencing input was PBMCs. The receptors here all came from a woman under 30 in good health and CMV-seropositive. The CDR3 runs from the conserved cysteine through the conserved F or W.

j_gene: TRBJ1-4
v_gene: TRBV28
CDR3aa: CASSFQGGGGRKLFF

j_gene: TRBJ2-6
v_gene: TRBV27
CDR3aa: CASTLRWTILSGANVLTF

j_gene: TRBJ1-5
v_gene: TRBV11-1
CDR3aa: CASSLSGHTGVPQHF

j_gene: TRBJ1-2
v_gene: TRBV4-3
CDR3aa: CASSRGGQGSNYGYTF

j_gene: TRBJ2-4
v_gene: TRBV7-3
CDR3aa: CASSLGQGLNIQYF

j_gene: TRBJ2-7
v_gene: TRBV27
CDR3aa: CASSSDRGLHEQYF

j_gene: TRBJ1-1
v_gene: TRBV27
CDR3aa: CASSLSAGNTEAFF

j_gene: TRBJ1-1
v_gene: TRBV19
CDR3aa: CASRQMKNPNTEAFF

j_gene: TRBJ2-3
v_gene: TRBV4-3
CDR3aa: CASSQDLAGGPDTQYF

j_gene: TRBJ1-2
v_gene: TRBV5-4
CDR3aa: CASSLGMAGQNYGYTF

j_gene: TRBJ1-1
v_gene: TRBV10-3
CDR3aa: CAIRSDRNTEAFF

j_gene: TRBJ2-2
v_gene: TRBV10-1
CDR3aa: CASSDLAGGLAGELFF

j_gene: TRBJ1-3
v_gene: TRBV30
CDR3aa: CAWSVRAGISGNTIYF

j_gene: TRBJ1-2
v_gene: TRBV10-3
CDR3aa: CAINTGQALVSGYGYTF

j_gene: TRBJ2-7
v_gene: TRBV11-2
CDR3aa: CASTPVAGVTYEQYF

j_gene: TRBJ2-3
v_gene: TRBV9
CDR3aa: CASSFSSGATTGDTQYF

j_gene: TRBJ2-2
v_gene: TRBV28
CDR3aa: CASRSSPIPTGELFF

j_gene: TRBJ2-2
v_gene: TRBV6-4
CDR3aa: CASSAGQSTGELFF

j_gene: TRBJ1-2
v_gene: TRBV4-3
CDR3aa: CASSQDLGPLANYGYTF

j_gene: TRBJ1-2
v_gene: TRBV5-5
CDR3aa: CASSLSKGVRGYTF

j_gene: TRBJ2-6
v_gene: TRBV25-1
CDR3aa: CASSGVRAGANVLTF

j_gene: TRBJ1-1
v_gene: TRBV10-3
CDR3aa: CAISDPVEDTEAFF

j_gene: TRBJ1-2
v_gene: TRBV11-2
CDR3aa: CASSPGQNSHYGYTF

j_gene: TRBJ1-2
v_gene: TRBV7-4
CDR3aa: CASSPGTGDLNYGYTF